This TCR beta chain derives from a study of T cell responses to AZD1222 COVID-19 vaccine. For the study at large: Pooled together were second doses at about 4 or about 12 weeks.

General study points: No repertoire was sampled before or during the peak T cell response, only after it. White British donors predominated, females outnumbered males, and clonal diversity was possibly underestimated.

TCRdb keeps only in-frame clones here, not all; method: immunoSEQ multiplex PCR. This table has around 130,000 clones, 90% to 95% appearing once. Details on this clone: What it binds is not known.

The V gene lost 5 bases and the J gene lost 8 bases, with 13 bases spanning the gap. The CDR3 runs to 12 residues. The germline V gene has CDR1 LNHNV and CDR2 YYDKDF (reference sequence). The chain links TRBV15 to TRBJ2-7; possible D gene TRBD1, 6 bases. The starting material was peripheral blood, obtained on day 0 of AZD1222 vaccination. The receptor comes from an adult in good health. Here the CDR3 reads CATSLWTAQQYF. CDR3 coding DNA: TGTGCCACCAGCTTATGGACAGCCCAGCAGTACTTC.